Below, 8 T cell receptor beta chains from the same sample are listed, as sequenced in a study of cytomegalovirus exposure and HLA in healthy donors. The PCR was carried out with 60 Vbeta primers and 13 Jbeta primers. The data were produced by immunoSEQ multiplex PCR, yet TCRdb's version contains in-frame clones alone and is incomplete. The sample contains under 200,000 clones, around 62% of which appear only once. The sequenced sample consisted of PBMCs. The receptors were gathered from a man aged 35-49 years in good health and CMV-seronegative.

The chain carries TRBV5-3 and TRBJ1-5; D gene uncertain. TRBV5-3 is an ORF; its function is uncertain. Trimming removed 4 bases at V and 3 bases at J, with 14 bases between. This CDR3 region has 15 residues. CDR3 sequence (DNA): TGTGCCAGAAGCCCGGCCGGGTTTGACAATCAGCCCCAGCATTTT. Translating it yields CARSPAGFDNQPQHF.

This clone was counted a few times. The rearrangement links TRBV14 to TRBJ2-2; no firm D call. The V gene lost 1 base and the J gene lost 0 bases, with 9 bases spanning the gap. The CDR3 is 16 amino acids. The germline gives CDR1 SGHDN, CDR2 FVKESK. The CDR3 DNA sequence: TGTGCCAGCAGCCAAGTTTTCGGGTCGAACACCGGGGAGCTGTTTTTT. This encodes CASSQVFGSNTGELFF.

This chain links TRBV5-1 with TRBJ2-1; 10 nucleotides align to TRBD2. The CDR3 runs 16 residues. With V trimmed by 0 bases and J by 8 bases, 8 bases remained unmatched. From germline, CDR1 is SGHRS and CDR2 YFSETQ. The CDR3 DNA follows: TGCGCCAGCAGCTTGGATTTAGCGGGGGGTTCGGATGAGCAGTTCTTC. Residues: CASSLDLAGGSDEQFF.

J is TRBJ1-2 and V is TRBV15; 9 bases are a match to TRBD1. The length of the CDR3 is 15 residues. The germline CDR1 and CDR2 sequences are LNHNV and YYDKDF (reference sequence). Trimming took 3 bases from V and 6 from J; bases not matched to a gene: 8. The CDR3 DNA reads TGTGCCACCAGCAGCCGGACAGGGGTTAAGAATGGCTACACCTTC. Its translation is CATSSRTGVKNGYTF.

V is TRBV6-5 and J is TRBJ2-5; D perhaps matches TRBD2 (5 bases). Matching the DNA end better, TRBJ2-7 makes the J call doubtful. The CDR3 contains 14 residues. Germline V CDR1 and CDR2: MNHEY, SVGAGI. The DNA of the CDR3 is TGTGCCAGCAGTTACATCAGCGGTACCTACGAGCAGTACTTC. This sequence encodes CASSYISGTYEQYF.

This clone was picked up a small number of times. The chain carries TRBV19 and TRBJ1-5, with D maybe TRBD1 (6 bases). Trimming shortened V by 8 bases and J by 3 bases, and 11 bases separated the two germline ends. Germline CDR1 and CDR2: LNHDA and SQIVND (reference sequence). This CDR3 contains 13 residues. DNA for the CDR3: TGTGCCAGTTCCCGGACAGTCAATCAGCCCCAGCATTTT. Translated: CASSRTVNQPQHF.

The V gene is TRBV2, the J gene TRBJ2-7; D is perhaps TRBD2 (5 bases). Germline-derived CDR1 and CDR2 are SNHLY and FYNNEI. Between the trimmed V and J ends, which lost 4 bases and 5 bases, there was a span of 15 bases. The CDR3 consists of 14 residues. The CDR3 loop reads CASSGTWGSNEQYF. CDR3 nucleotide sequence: TGTGCCAGCAGTGGGACTTGGGGATCCAACGAGCAGTACTTC.

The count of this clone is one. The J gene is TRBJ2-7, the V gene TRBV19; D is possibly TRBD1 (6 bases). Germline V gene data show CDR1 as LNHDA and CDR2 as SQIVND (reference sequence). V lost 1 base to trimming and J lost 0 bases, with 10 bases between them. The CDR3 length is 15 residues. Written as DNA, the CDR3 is TGTGCCAGTAGTATAGCGGGGACACTCTCCTACGAGCAGTACTTC. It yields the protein CASSIAGTLSYEQYF. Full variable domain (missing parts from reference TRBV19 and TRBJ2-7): DGGITQSPKYLFRKEGQNVTLSCEQNLNHDAMYWYRQDPGQGLRLIYYSQIVNDFQKGDIAEGYSVSREKKESFPLTVTSAQKNPTAFYLCASSIAGTLSYEQYFGPGTRLTVT.